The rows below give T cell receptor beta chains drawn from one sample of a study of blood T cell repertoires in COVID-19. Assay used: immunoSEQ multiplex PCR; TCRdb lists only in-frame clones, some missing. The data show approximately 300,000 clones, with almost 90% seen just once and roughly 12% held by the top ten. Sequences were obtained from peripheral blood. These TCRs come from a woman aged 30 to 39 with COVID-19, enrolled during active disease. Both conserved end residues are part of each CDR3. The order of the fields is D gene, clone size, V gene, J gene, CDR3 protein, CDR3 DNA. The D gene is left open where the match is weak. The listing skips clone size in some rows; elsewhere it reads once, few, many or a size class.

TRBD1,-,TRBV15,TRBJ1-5,CATSERTGGYSNQPQHF,TGTGCCACCAGCGAAAGGACAGGGGGTTATAGCAATCAGCCCCAGCATTTT
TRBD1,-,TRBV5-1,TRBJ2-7,CASSLEPDRIYEQYF,TGCGCCAGCAGCTTGGAACCGGACAGGATCTACGAGCAGTACTTC
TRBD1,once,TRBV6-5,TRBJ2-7,CASSYDRDRTYEQYF,TGTGCCAGCAGTTACGACCGGGACAGGACCTACGAGCAGTACTTC
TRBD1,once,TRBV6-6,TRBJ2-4,CASSPWDRGTIQYF,TGTGCCAGCAGTCCCTGGGACAGGGGCACCATTCAGTACTTC
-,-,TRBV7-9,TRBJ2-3,CASSPGTGGDTQYF,TGTGCCAGCAGCCCCGGGACTGGAGGGGATACGCAGTATTTT
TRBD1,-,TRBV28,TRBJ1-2,CASRTSGTGTYGYTF,TGTGCCAGCAGAACCTCCGGGACAGGGACCTATGGCTACACCTTC
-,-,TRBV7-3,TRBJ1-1,CASSLYEGSTEAFF,TGTGCCAGCAGCTTATACGAAGGGAGCACTGAAGCTTTCTTT
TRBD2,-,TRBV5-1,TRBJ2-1,CASSSLPTSGYNEQFF,TGCGCCAGCAGCTCGCTACCAACTAGCGGCTACAATGAGCAGTTCTTC
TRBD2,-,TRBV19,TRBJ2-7,CASSALAGEPYEQYF,TGTGCCAGTAGTGCACTAGCGGGCGAACCCTACGAGCAGTACTTC
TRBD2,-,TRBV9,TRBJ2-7,CASSPGLAPTYEQYF,TGTGCCAGCAGCCCAGGACTAGCGCCAACCTACGAGCAGTACTTC
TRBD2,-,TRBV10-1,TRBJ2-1,CASRAAGAGFNEQFF,TGCGCCAGCAGAGCAGCGGGAGCCGGTTTCAATGAGCAGTTCTTC
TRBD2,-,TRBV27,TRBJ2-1,CASRQAGVSHEQFF,TGTGCCAGCAGGCAGGCGGGAGTTTCCCATGAGCAGTTCTTC
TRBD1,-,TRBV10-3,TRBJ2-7,CAIRQGQGTNEQYF,TGTGCCATCAGGCAGGGACAGGGGACGAACGAGCAGTACTTC
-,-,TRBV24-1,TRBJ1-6,CATRVTGPRPSVEGSPLHF,TGTGCCACCAGAGTGACAGGCCCCCGCCCGAGCGTGGAAGGTTCACCCCTCCACTTT
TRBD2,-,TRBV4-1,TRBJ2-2,CASSRRTSGANTGELFF,TGCGCCAGCAGCCGGCGGACTAGCGGGGCGAACACCGGGGAGCTGTTTTTT
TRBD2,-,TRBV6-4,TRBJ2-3,CASSASGGTDTQYF,TGTGCCAGCAGCGCTAGCGGGGGCACAGATACGCAGTATTTT
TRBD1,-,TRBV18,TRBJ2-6,CASSYTGGTYSRANVLTF,TGTGCCAGCTCATACACAGGGGGCACCTACTCTAGGGCCAACGTCCTGACTTTC
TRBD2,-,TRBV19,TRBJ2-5,CASSPWTSGETQYF,TGTGCCAGTAGTCCTTGGACTAGCGGGGAGACCCAGTACTTC
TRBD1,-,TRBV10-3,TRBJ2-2,CASVQGNAGELFF,TGTGCCAGCGTACAGGGGAACGCCGGGGAGCTGTTTTTT
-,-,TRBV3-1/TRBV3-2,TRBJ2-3,CASSQSVAPSDTQYF,TGTGCCAGCAGCCAAAGCGTAGCTCCTTCAGATACGCAGTATTTT
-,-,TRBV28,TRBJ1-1,CASQTTGSDTEAFF,TGTGCCAGCCAGACGACAGGTAGCGACACTGAAGCTTTCTTT
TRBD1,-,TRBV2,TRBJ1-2,CASGTEINYGYTF,TGTGCCAGCGGGACAGAAATTAACTATGGCTACACCTTC
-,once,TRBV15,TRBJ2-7,CATSPAAVGASYEQYF,TGTGCCACCAGCCCAGCGGCGGTGGGCGCCTCCTACGAGCAGTACTTC
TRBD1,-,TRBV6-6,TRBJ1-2,CASSPPDRVSYTF,TGTGCCAGCAGTCCCCCTGACAGGGTTAGCTACACCTTC
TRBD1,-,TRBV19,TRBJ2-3,CASTTTGGTDTQYF,TGTGCCAGTACCACGACAGGGGGCACAGATACGCAGTATTTT
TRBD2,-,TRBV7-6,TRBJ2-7,CASSQSSGPSYEQYF,TGTGCCAGCAGCCAGTCTAGCGGGCCCTCCTACGAGCAGTACTTC
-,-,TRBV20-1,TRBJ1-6,CSASSEVPLHF,TGCAGTGCTAGCAGCGAGGTACCCCTCCACTTT
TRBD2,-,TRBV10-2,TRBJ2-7,CASRKELAGYEQYF,TGCGCCAGCAGGAAAGAACTAGCGGGATACGAGCAGTACTTC
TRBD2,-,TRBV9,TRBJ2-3,CASSERTSGTDTQYF,TGTGCCAGCAGCGAAAGGACTAGCGGGACAGATACGCAGTATTTT
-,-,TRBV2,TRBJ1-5,CASSDQGRQPQHF,TGTGCCAGCAGTGACCAGGGCCGGCAGCCCCAGCATTTT
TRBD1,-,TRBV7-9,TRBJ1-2,CASSSGTGAYGYTF,TGTGCCAGCAGCTCCGGGACAGGGGCCTATGGCTACACCTTC
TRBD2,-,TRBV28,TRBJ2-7,CASSFVAGSSYEQYF,TGTGCCAGCAGTTTTGTAGCGGGGAGCTCCTACGAGCAGTACTTC
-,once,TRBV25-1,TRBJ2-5,CASSGREGTQYF,TGTGCCAGCAGTGGGAGAGAGGGGACCCAGTACTTC